Presented here are 29 T cell receptor beta chains from one specimen sequenced in a study of blood T cell repertoires in COVID-19. The method was immunoSEQ multiplex PCR; TCRdb's version includes in-frame clones alone and lacks a portion of them. The profile shows 250,000 or so clones, roughly 89% of them singletons. The specimen sequenced was peripheral blood. Every receptor here comes from a woman aged 40 to 49 who had recovered from COVID-19.

This clone was seen a few times. This rearrangement joins TRBV5-1 to TRBJ2-2, with a tentative D call TRBD2 (7 bases). The CDR3 length is 15 residues. V was clipped by 5 bases and J by 3 bases, with 14 bases between them. CDR1 and CDR2 (germline): SGHRS, YFSETQ. This CDR3 reads CASRTGAGDTGELFF. The CDR3 DNA follows: TGCGCCAGCAGAACGGGGGCGGGAGACACCGGGGAGCTGTTTTTT. Variable domain in full (rest from reference TRBV5-1 and TRBJ2-2): KAGVTQTPRYLIKTRGQQVTLSCSPISGHRSVSWYQQTPGQGLQFLFEYFSETQRNKGNFPGRFSGRQFSNSRSEMNVSTLELGDSALYLCASRTGAGDTGELFFGEGSRLTVL.

J is TRBJ2-1 and V is TRBV15; TRBD2 is a possible D gene (6 bases). V was shortened by 0 bases and J by 9 bases, with 9 bases between the two germline ends. The germline V gene has CDR1 LNHNV and CDR2 YYDKDF (reference sequence). The CDR3 runs to 13 residues. Here the CDR3 DNA reads TGTGCCACCAGCAGAGAAAGGGGAGGTGAGCAGTTCTTC. It yields the protein CATSRERGGEQFF.

This sequence joins TRBV6-1 and TRBJ1-5; D is unresolved. The CDR3 has 12 amino acids. V was pared by 1 base and J by 6 bases, with 4 bases between. Germline CDR1 and CDR2: MNHNS and SASEGT. The CDR3 loop reads CASSEDRQPQHF. The CDR3 nucleotides are TGTGCCAGCAGTGAAGATCGTCAGCCCCAGCATTTT.

The chain employs TRBV6-5 and TRBJ2-5; TRBD1 is a possible D gene (6 bases). The CDR3 loop spans 11 amino acids. Germline V gives CDR1 MNHEY, CDR2 SVGAGI. The V and J ends lost 5 bases and 7 bases respectively, with 8 bases between them. The CDR3: CASSKQGTQYF. CDR3 DNA sequence: TGTGCCAGCAGTAAACAGGGGACCCAGTACTTC.

In the case of this clone: This same CDR3 is encoded by further DNA sequences in the sample. The chain joins TRBV28 to TRBJ1-3, with D uncertain. The CDR3 loop spans 13 amino acids. V dropped 5 bases and J dropped 2 bases, with 7 bases sitting between them. Germline V gene sequence: CDR1 MDHEN, CDR2 SYDVKM. CDR3 DNA: TGTGCCAGCAGTCCCCCGGCTGGAAACACCATATATTTT. It is translated as CASSPPAGNTIYF.

The chain employs TRBV15 and TRBJ2-3, with 9 bases that match TRBD2. With V trimmed by 4 bases and J by 4 bases, 6 bases remained unmatched. This CDR3 has 15 amino acids. CDR1 is LNHNV and CDR2 is YYDKDF in the germline V gene (reference sequence). DNA for the CDR3: TGTGCCACCAGCACCGGGACTAGCTTTTCAGATACGCAGTATTTT. It codes for CATSTGTSFSDTQYF.

This clone appeared a single time. The V and J genes are TRBV20-1 and TRBJ1-1; the D is unclear. Trimming pared 3 bases from V and 6 bases from J, leaving 11 bases between. CDR1 DFQATT and CDR2 SNEGSKA come from the germline V gene (reference sequence). The CDR3 loop spans 12 amino acids. CDR3 in amino acids: CSASIRVAEAFF. The CDR3 nucleotides read TGCAGTGCTAGTATACGGGTGGCTGAAGCTTTCTTT.

The CDR3 DNA reads TGTGCCAGCAGCTTACTAGCGAGCACCGGGGAGCTGTTTTTT. Its translation: CASSLLASTGELFF. The chain employs TRBV7-9 and TRBJ2-2; a weak D match, TRBD2 (6 bases). This CDR3 is 14 amino acids long. V was trimmed by 2 bases and J by 4 bases, leaving 8 bases between them. Germline values: CDR1 SEHNR, CDR2 FQNEAQ (reference sequence).

This clone appeared a few times. This sequence joins TRBV24-1 and TRBJ1-1, with 9 nucleotides matching TRBD1. V lost 0 bases and J lost 1; bases outside the gene matches: 8. CDR1 is KGHDR, CDR2 SFDVKD, per germline. This CDR3 has 18 amino acids. CDR3 residues: CATSDLLDRGAENTEAFF. DNA for the CDR3: TGTGCCACCAGTGATTTGCTGGACAGGGGCGCTGAGAACACTGAAGCTTTCTTT.

This clone was observed a handful of times. V usage is TRBV18 and J usage is TRBJ1-2; TRBD1 agrees at 8 bases. This CDR3 region has 13 residues. The trim removed 3 bases at V and 8 bases at J, leaving 5 bases unmatched. The V gene's germline CDR1 is KGHSH and CDR2 LQKENI. CDR3 protein: CASSPDRENGYTF. CDR3 sequence (DNA): TGTGCCAGCTCACCGGACAGGGAGAACGGCTACACCTTC.

The rearrangement links TRBV5-1 to TRBJ2-1, with D tentatively TRBD1 (6 bases). This CDR3 has 16 residues. Trimming stripped 0 bases from V and 4 bases from J, with 14 bases between. CDR1 is SGHRS and CDR2 is YFSETQ in the germline V gene. CDR3 bases: TGCGCCAGCAGCTTGGCCGTAGGGGGTCGTTACAATGAGCAGTTCTTC. Its translation is CASSLAVGGRYNEQFF. Combining the CDR3 with reference TRBV5-1 and TRBJ2-1 gives the whole variable domain KAGVTQTPRYLIKTRGQQVTLSCSPISGHRSVSWYQQTPGQGLQFLFEYFSETQRNKGNFPGRFSGRQFSNSRSEMNVSTLELGDSALYLCASSLAVGGRYNEQFFGPGTRLTVL.

J is TRBJ1-2 and V is TRBV6-2 or TRBV6-3; TRBD1 is a possible D gene (5 bases). V was trimmed by 5 bases and J by 8 bases, leaving 21 bases between them. The CDR3 length is 15 residues. Per germline, CDR1 MNHEY and CDR2 SVGEGT. CDR3 amino acids: CASSPDGQGVEGYTF. The CDR3 DNA reads as TGTGCCAGCAGTCCCGACGGCCAGGGCGTAGAGGGCTACACCTTC.

The rearrangement uses TRBV27 and TRBJ1-2; the D gene is possibly TRBD1 (5 bases). Germline CDR1 MNHEY, CDR2 SMNVEV (reference sequence). There are 15 residues in the CDR3. V gave up 8 bases and J gave up 6 bases, with 22 bases separating them. CDR3 residues: CASRGGAPLIHGYTF. CDR3 bases: TGTGCCAGCCGAGGAGGGGCCCCTTTAATCCATGGCTACACCTTC.

The chain recombines TRBV9 with TRBJ2-1; 8 positions match TRBD2. This CDR3 region has 13 residues. Germline V gives CDR1 SGDLS, CDR2 YYNGEE. The V and J ends lost 4 bases and 7 bases, in that order; junction bases with no gene match: 4. CDR3 sequence (DNA): TGTGCCAGCAGCAATAGCGGGATGAATGAGCAGTTCTTC. Translating gives CASSNSGMNEQFF.

The V call is TRBV4-1, the J call TRBJ1-4, with a weak D call TRBD1 (6 bases). The CDR3 has 18 amino acids. The germline gives CDR1 MGHRA, CDR2 YSYEKL. V lost 0 bases and J 7 bases, leaving 21 bases between the germline ends. This CDR3 is CASSQEGGEGRFSEKLFF. In DNA form, the CDR3 reads TGCGCCAGCAGCCAAGAAGGGGGGGAGGGGAGGTTCAGTGAAAAACTGTTTTTT.

The V gene is TRBV7-9, the J gene TRBJ2-2, with D possibly TRBD2 on 5 matching bases. Per germline, CDR1 SEHNR and CDR2 FQNEAQ (reference sequence). V was pared by 5 bases and J by 4 bases, with 14 bases between. This CDR3 comprises 15 residues. CDR3 sequence: CASSPGVLGTGELFF. The CDR3 DNA sequence: TGTGCCAGCAGCCCCGGGGTCCTCGGCACCGGGGAGCTGTTTTTT.

The J gene is TRBJ1-1, the V gene TRBV5-1; no definite D call. This CDR3 comprises 11 residues. Germline lookup yields CDR1 SGHRS and CDR2 YFSETQ. Trimming removed 4 bases from V and 7 bases from J, with 8 bases in between. The CDR3 loop reads CASSARGEAFF. DNA for the CDR3: TGCGCCAGCAGCGCCCGGGGTGAAGCTTTCTTT.

The genes are TRBV6-5 and TRBJ1-2; 8 bases are a match to TRBD1. The V and J ends lost 2 bases and 7 bases, in that order; junction bases with no gene match: 9. The CDR3 runs to 15 residues. The V gene's germline CDR1 is MNHEY and CDR2 SVGAGI. The CDR3 loop reads CASSYLQGALGGYTF. The CDR3 region has the DNA TGTGCCAGCAGTTACCTGCAGGGGGCACTTGGTGGCTACACCTTC.

The gene calls are TRBV6-1 and TRBJ1-1; 8 bases align to TRBD1. V was clipped by 6 bases and J by 4 bases; unmatched bases: 4. Germline V gene data show CDR1 as MNHNS and CDR2 as SASEGT. The length of the CDR3 is 13 residues. CDR3 DNA: TGTGCCAGCAGAGACAGGGGCCGCACTGAAGCTTTCTTT. Protein product: CASRDRGRTEAFF.

The chain joins TRBV7-3 to TRBJ2-1; D remains ambiguous. Germline V gene lookup returns CDR1 SGHTA and CDR2 FQGTGA. Trimming took off 2 bases at V and 4 bases at J, with 9 bases between the two ends. The CDR3 length is 14 residues. CDR3 coding DNA: TGTGCCAGCAGCTTAGCGGCGGCATACAATGAGCAGTTCTTC. Protein product: CASSLAAAYNEQFF.

The V call is TRBV28, the J call TRBJ1-2; 9 nucleotides match TRBD1. The CDR3 consists of 17 residues. Losses at the gene ends were 6 bases for V and 3 bases for J; bases not matched to a gene: 14. Germline CDR1 is MDHEN and CDR2 is SYDVKM. Written as DNA, the CDR3 is TGTGCCAGCAGCCAATCCTCCGGGACAGGGTTTTACTATGGCTACACCTTC. Its translation: CASSQSSGTGFYYGYTF.

The chain recombines TRBV5-1 with TRBJ1-1; the match to TRBD1 covers 8 bases. This CDR3 has 14 residues. Trimming at V came to 3 bases and at J to 1 base, leaving 2 bases not matched to a gene. The germline gives CDR1 SGHRS, CDR2 YFSETQ. The CDR3 reads CASSSGQANTEAFF. The CDR3 DNA sequence: TGCGCCAGCAGCTCGGGACAGGCGAACACTGAAGCTTTCTTT.

This clone was picked up one time. The V call is TRBV6-4, the J call TRBJ1-4; D ambiguous. Germline V gene data show CDR1 as MRHNA and CDR2 as SNTAGT. The CDR3 has 16 amino acids. Trimming shortened V by 0 bases and J by 7 bases, and 15 bases separated the two germline ends. Written as DNA, the CDR3 is TGTGCCAGCAGTGACTCCGGAGGTCCCGAATCTGAAAAACTGTTTTTT. It encodes CASSDSGGPESEKLFF.

The gene calls are TRBV5-1 and TRBJ2-3; 12 bases line up with TRBD1. The germline V gene encodes CDR1 SGHRS and CDR2 YFSETQ. The CDR3 loop spans 15 amino acids. Trimming took 5 bases from V and 4 from J; bases not matched to a gene: 5. This chain's CDR3 is CASRTGTGGPDTQYF. In nucleotides, the CDR3 is TGCGCCAGCAGGACCGGGACAGGGGGCCCAGATACGCAGTATTTT.

As for this clone: Being one base from a much bigger clone, this may be a read error. This chain connects TRBV27 to TRBJ2-2, with no clear D. The V gene's germline CDR1 is MNHEY and CDR2 SMNVEV (reference sequence). V was trimmed by 2 bases and J by 4 bases, leaving 5 bases between them. The length of the CDR3 is 13 residues. In DNA, the CDR3 is TGTGCCAGCAGTTTAGTGAGCACCGGGGAGCTGTTTTTT. Translated, it gives CASSLVSTGELFF.

The chain recombines TRBV28 with TRBJ1-6; D is unresolved. The CDR3 extends over 14 amino acids. With 5 bases removed from V and 8 bases from J, the gap between germline ends came to 13 bases. The V gene's germline CDR1 is MDHEN and CDR2 SYDVKM. The CDR3 DNA is TGTGCCAGCAGTGCGACTGCCGACTATTCACCCCTCCACTTT. This encodes CASSATADYSPLHF.

The sample holds one count of this clone. CDR3 region: CASSLRSPLRLDANEKLFF. CDR3 coding DNA: TGTGCCAGCAGTTTAAGGTCGCCCCTTCGCCTAGATGCTAATGAAAAACTGTTTTTT. The chain recombines TRBV28 with TRBJ1-4; no clear D. This CDR3 is built from 19 residues. V lost 2 bases, J lost 3 bases, and 22 bases lay in between. Per the germline V gene, CDR1 is MDHEN and CDR2 is SYDVKM.

The V gene is TRBV28, the J gene TRBJ2-3, with 10 bases aligning to TRBD1. With 2 bases clipped from V and 4 bases from J, the junction kept 3 bases outside the gene matches. There are 15 residues in the CDR3. From germline, CDR1 is MDHEN and CDR2 SYDVKM. Here the CDR3 reads CASSLGQGVADTQYF. In nucleotides, the CDR3 is TGTGCCAGCAGTTTAGGACAGGGGGTGGCAGATACGCAGTATTTT.

The chain links TRBV5-6 to TRBJ2-5; weak D call: TRBD1 (5 bases). This CDR3 contains 13 residues. V lost 4 bases to trimming and J lost 6 bases, with 13 bases between them. Per the germline V gene, CDR1 is SGHDT and CDR2 is YYEEEE. The CDR3 DNA sequence: TGTGCCAGCAGCCATAGACAGAGAAAGACCCAGTACTTC. Translation: CASSHRQRKTQYF.